This T cell receptor beta chain was obtained from a study of patients and donors after allogeneic stem cell transplantation. Trimming cost V 5 bases and J 7 bases; bases outside gene matches: 7. This CDR3 is built from 14 residues. CDR1 and CDR2 (germline): MDHEN, SYDVKM. Each CDR3 protein is one row after TCRdb ran MiXCR on the RT-PCR reads. Of about 150,000 distinct CDR3 sequences listed, about a third are singletons. This sequence was found in a human donor who was either an allogeneic HSCT recipient or a stem cell or donor lymphocyte infusion donor (not recorded which). It is not recorded whose cells these are; they may come from a transplant donor. The rearrangement joins TRBV28 to TRBJ2-1; 8 bases match TRBD2. The sample comprised blood, either unsorted or a sorted T cell fraction (not recorded which). The CDR3 DNA follows: TGTGCCAGCAGTGGCGGGGGGCCGCCAAATGAGCAGTTCTTC. It encodes CASSGGGPPNEQFF.